This T cell receptor (beta chain) was profiled in a study of blood T cells in healthy people across ages. Turning to the study itself: Template switching picked up about one barcoded beta molecule for each two T cells. Study findings and constraints: Compared with aged donors, long-lived donors showed fewer expanded clones, suggesting selection.

A word on this clonotype: Antigen unknown.

The sample, roughly 9.5 milliliters of peripheral blood, was drawn from each donor. CDR1 is SGHDT and CDR2 is YYEEEE in the germline V gene. There are 16 residues in the CDR3. Losses at the gene ends were 6 bases for V and 0 bases for J; bases not matched to a gene: 9. Next came a second PCR, run for about 7 to 12 cycles, which used a sample-barcoded 5' primer along with a J-beta primer mix. Each cDNA was tagged by a template-switch adaptor containing 12 random nucleotides. TCRdb re-called the 5' RACE reads with MiXCR, one entry per CDR3 protein. Of about 1.5 million distinct CDR3 sequences listed, 35% to 45% are singletons.

This receptor was obtained from a woman under 30 in good health. The sequenced sample was blood. V is TRBV5-6 and J is TRBJ2-4, with TRBD1 matching over 7 bases. CDR3 residues: CASTPGTDLAKNIQYF. DNA of the CDR3: TGTGCCAGCACCCCCGGGACAGACCTAGCCAAAAACATTCAGTACTTC.